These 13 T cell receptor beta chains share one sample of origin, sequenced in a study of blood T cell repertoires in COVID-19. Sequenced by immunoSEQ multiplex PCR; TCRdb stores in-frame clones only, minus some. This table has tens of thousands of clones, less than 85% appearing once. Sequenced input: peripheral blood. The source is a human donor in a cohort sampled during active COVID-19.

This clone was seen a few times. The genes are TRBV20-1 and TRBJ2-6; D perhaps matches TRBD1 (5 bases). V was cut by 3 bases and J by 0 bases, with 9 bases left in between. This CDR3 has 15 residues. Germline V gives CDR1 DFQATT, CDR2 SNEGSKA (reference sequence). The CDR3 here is CSASRQSSGANVLTF. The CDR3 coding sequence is TGCAGTGCTAGTAGACAGAGCTCTGGGGCCAACGTCCTGACTTTC.

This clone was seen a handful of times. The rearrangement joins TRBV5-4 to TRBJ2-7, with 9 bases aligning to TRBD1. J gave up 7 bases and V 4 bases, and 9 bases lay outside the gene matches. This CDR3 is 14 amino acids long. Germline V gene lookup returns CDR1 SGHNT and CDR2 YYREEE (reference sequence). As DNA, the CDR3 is TGTGCCAGCAGCCCCGGACAGGGGAGGGGGGAGCAGTACTTC. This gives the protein CASSPGQGRGEQYF.

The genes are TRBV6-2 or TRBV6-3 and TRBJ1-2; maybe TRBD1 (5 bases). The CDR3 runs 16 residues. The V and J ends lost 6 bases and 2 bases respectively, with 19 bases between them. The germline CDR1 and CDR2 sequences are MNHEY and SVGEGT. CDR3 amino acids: CASSQERYRPNYGYTF. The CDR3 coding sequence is TGTGCCAGCAGCCAGGAGAGGTACAGGCCGAACTATGGCTACACCTTC.

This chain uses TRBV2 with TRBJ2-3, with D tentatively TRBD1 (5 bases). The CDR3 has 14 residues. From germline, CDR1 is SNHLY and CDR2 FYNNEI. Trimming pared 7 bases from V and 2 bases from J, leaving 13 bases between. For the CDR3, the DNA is TGTGCCAGCAAGGGCAGGGTCGACACAGATACGCAGTATTTT. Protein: CASKGRVDTDTQYF.

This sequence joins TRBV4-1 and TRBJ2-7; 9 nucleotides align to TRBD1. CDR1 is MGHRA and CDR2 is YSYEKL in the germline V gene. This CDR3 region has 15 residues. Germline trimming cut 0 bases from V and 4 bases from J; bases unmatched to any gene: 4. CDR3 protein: CASSQETGGFYEQYF. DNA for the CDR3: TGCGCCAGCAGCCAAGAGACAGGGGGTTTTTACGAGCAGTACTTC.

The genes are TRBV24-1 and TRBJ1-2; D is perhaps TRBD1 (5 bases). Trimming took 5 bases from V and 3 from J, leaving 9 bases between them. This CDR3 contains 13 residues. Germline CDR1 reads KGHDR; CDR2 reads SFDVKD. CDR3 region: CATSVGAYYGYTF. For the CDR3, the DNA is TGTGCCACCAGTGTTGGGGCCTACTATGGCTACACCTTC.

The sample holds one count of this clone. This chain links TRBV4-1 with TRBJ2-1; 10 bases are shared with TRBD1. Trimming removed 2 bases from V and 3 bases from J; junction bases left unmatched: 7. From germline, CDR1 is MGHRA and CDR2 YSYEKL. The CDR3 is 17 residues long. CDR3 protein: CASSQPPGTGVYNEQFF. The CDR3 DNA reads TGCGCCAGCAGCCAACCACCCGGGACAGGGGTCTACAATGAGCAGTTCTTC.

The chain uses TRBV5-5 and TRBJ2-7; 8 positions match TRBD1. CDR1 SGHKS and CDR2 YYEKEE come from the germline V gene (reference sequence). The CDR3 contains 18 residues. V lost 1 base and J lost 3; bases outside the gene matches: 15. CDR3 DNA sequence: TGTGCCAGCAGCTTGCCCCATTGGACAGGGCGGGGAATCTACGAGCAGTACTTC. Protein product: CASSLPHWTGRGIYEQYF. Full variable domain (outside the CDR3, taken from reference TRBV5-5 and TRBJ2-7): DAGVTQSPTHLIKTRGQQVTLRCSPISGHKSVSWYQQVLGQGPQFIFQYYEKEERGRGNFPDRFSARQFPNYSSELNVNALLLGDSALYLCASSLPHWTGRGIYEQYFGPGTRLTVT.

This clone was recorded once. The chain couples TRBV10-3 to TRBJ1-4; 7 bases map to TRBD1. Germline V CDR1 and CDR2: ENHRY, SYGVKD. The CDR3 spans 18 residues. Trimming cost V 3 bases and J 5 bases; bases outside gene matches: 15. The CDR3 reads CAISDSTKPGQPNEKLFF. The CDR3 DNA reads TGTGCCATCAGTGATTCGACAAAACCGGGACAGCCGAATGAAAAACTGTTTTTT.

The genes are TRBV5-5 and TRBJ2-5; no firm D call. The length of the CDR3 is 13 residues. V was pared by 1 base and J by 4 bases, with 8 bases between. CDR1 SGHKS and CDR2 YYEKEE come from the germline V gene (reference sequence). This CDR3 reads CASSLWQLETQYF. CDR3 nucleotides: TGTGCCAGCAGCTTGTGGCAGTTAGAGACCCAGTACTTC.

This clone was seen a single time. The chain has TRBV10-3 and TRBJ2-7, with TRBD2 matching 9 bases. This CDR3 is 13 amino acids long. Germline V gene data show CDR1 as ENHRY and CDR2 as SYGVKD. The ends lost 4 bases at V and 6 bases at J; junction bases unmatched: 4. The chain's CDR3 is CAISAGLATEQYF. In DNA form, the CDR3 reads TGTGCCATCAGTGCGGGACTAGCTACCGAGCAGTACTTC.

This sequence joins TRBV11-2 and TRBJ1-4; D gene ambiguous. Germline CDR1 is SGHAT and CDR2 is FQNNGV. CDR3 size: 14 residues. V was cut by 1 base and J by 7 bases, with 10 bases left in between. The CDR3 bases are TGTGCCAGCAGCTTAGGGTGGCGGGCTGAAAAACTGTTTTTT. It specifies CASSLGWRAEKLFF. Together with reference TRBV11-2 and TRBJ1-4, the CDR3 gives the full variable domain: EAGVAQSPRYKIIEKRQSVAFWCNPISGHATLYWYQQILGQGPKLLIQFQNNGVVDDSQLPKDRFSAERLKGVDSTLKIQPAKLEDSAVYLCASSLGWRAEKLFFGSGTQLSVL.

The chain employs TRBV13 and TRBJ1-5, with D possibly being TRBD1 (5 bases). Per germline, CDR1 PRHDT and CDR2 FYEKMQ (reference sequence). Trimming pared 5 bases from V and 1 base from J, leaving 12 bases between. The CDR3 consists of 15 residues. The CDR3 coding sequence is TGTGCCAGCAGCCAGGGAGGAAACAGCAATCAGCCCCAGCATTTT. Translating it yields CASSQGGNSNQPQHF.